What follows are 30 T cell receptor beta chains derived from one specimen sequenced in a study of OX40 agonist ivuxolimab in advanced cancers. Library prep was done by the immunoSEQ multiplex PCR assay. As stored in TCRdb, this immuneACCESS dataset retains in-frame rearrangements with V and J assigned. A fraction of the clones does not appear; measured against another copy, unresolved V genes explain less than half of the discrepancy, and the remainder lacks a known reason. The sample data list approximately 100,000 clones, and less than 95% of these were observed just once. The ten top clones hold approximately 0.5% of the sample. The input for sequencing was CD4+ or CD8+ T cells sorted from blood, taken in a trial of the OX40 agonist ivuxolimab. The source of these receptors is an adult with an advanced solid tumor such as melanoma, head and neck, liver or kidney cancer.

V usage is TRBV10-1 and J usage is TRBJ2-3; the D gene could be TRBD1 or TRBD2 (6 bases each). CDR3 length: 13 residues. Trimming left V 3 bases short and J 5 bases short, with 9 bases between. CDR1 is WNHNN, CDR2 SYGVQD, per germline (reference sequence). CDR3 coding DNA: TGCGCCAGCAGTGATCGGGGGCAAGATACGCAGTATTTT. It encodes CASSDRGQDTQYF.

This clone has a single count. The chain has TRBV11-2 and TRBJ2-3; 8 bases are shared with TRBD1. The CDR3 is made up of 15 amino acids. CDR1 SGHAT and CDR2 FQNNGV come from the germline V gene. V was clipped by 2 bases and J by 7 bases; unmatched bases: 8. CDR3 residues: CASSLSAGGGHTQYF. Written as DNA, the CDR3 is TGTGCCAGCAGCTTATCGGCAGGGGGCGGGCATACGCAGTATTTT.

The rearrangement uses TRBV6-1 and TRBJ2-7, with 11 bases identical to TRBD2. Per the germline V gene, CDR1 is MNHNS and CDR2 is SASEGT. Losses at the gene ends were 6 bases for V and 0 bases for J; bases not matched to a gene: 1. The CDR3 is 14 amino acids. The CDR3 DNA reads TGTGCCAGCAGGACTAGCGGGGCCTCCTACGAGCAGTACTTC. This encodes CASRTSGASYEQYF.

As DNA, the CDR3 is TGCGCCAGCAGCTTGGAGGGACAGGATCAAGAGACCCAGTACTTC. Translated: CASSLEGQDQETQYF. The chain employs TRBV5-1 and TRBJ2-5, with 8 nucleotides matching TRBD1. Trimming removed 0 bases from V and 2 bases from J; junction bases left unmatched: 3. The germline CDR1 and CDR2 sequences are SGHRS and YFSETQ. The CDR3 is 15 amino acids.

The chain joins TRBV25-1 to TRBJ1-2; 8 nucleotides agree with TRBD1. The CDR3 consists of 15 residues. The germline V gene encodes CDR1 MGHDK and CDR2 SYGVNS. The V segment lost 8 bases and the J segment 6 bases; nucleotides outside the gene matches: 14. In DNA, the CDR3 is TGTGCCAGCTCACAGACCCAGGGGGCCGGGGATGGCTACACCTTC. It specifies CASSQTQGAGDGYTF.

The CDR3 bases are TGTGCCAGCAGCGTAGGACTGTCTTACGACGAGCAGTACTTC. This sequence encodes CASSVGLSYDEQYF. The genes are TRBV11-3 and TRBJ2-7; weak D call: TRBD2 (5 bases). The CDR3 sequence is 14 residues long. V was shortened by 5 bases and J by 5 bases, with 16 bases between the two germline ends. CDR1 is SGHNT, CDR2 YENEEA, per germline.

The CDR3 bases are TGTGCCAGCAGCCACAAAGAAAGGGAGCTGTTTTTT. Its translation is CASSHKERELFF. The genes are TRBV6-5 and TRBJ2-2; no clear D. The CDR3 extends over 12 amino acids. In germline, CDR1 is MNHEY, CDR2 SVGAGI. V lost 6 bases to trimming and J lost 9 bases, with 11 bases between them.

The rearrangement links TRBV11-1 to TRBJ2-3; 7 bases align to TRBD1. CDR1 and CDR2 from the germline V gene are SGHAT and FQDESV (reference sequence). The CDR3 length is 14 residues. Trimming removed 4 bases from V and 5 bases from J; junction bases left unmatched: 6. CDR3 loop: CASSSGQALDTQYF. The CDR3, as DNA: TGTGCCAGCAGCTCCGGACAGGCACTAGATACGCAGTATTTT.

This chain connects TRBV4-2 to TRBJ1-1, with no clear D. The CDR3 is made up of 14 amino acids. The germline V and J ends were trimmed by 2 bases and 1 base, with 8 bases remaining between them. CDR1 and CDR2 (germline): LGHNA, YNFKEQ. In DNA form, the CDR3 reads TGTGCCAGCAGCCAACCCAAAGAGAACACTGAAGCTTTCTTT. Protein sequence: CASSQPKENTEAFF.

In this sample, this clone turned up once. The chain recombines TRBV5-1 with TRBJ2-7; the D is unclear. This CDR3 spans 15 amino acids. The V gene lost 0 bases and the J gene lost 1 base, with 11 bases spanning the gap. The germline V gene encodes CDR1 SGHRS and CDR2 YFSETQ. CDR3 nucleotides: TGCGCCAGCAGCTTGGGACTCCCCGGATCCTACGAGCAGTACTTC. Residues: CASSLGLPGSYEQYF.

CDR3 coding DNA: TGCGCCAGCAGCCATGGGGTCAATAGCAATCAGCCCCAGCATTTT. Translated, it gives CASSHGVNSNQPQHF. The chain combines TRBV4-3 with TRBJ1-5; D remains unclear. The germline V gene encodes CDR1 LGHNA and CDR2 YSLEER. This CDR3 has 15 amino acids. The V end lost 3 bases, the J end lost 0 bases, and 9 bases lay between the germline ends.

The chain carries TRBV6-6 and TRBJ2-2; D unclear. CDR1 and CDR2 (germline): MNHNY, SVGAGI (reference sequence). Trimming pared 2 bases from V and 6 bases from J, leaving 13 bases between. The CDR3 is 15 amino acids. Here the CDR3 reads CASSYALTVAGELFF. CDR3 sequence (DNA): TGTGCCAGCAGTTACGCCCTCACGGTGGCCGGGGAGCTGTTTTTT.

The chain couples TRBV5-6 to TRBJ2-2; tentatively, D is TRBD1 or TRBD2 (5 bases each). Germline-derived CDR1 and CDR2 are SGHDT and YYEEEE. The germline V and J ends were trimmed by 3 bases and 1 base, with 13 bases remaining between them. The CDR3 is made up of 16 amino acids. The CDR3 protein is CASSSLGAMNTGELFF. The CDR3 nucleotides are TGTGCCAGCAGCTCCCTCGGGGCCATGAACACCGGGGAGCTGTTTTTT. The entire variable domain, with the rest obtained from reference TRBV5-6 and TRBJ2-2, is as follows: DAGVTQSPTHLIKTRGQQVTLRCSPKSGHDTVSWYQQALGQGPQFIFQYYEEEERQRGNFPDRFSGHQFPNYSSELNVNALLLGDSALYLCASSSLGAMNTGELFFGEGSRLTVL.

The chain links TRBV10-3 to TRBJ2-2, with 11 bases lining up with TRBD2. This CDR3 is 18 amino acids long. The germline V gene encodes CDR1 ENHRY and CDR2 SYGVKD. Germline trimming cut 4 bases from V and 4 bases from J; bases unmatched to any gene: 11. CDR3 sequence: CAISGTSGGPGGTGELFF. As DNA, the CDR3 is TGTGCCATCAGTGGAACTAGCGGGGGACCCGGGGGCACCGGGGAGCTGTTTTTT.

The genes are TRBV28 and TRBJ1-4, with D unresolved. The CDR3 is 11 residues long. CDR1 is MDHEN and CDR2 is SYDVKM in the germline V gene. The germline V and J ends were trimmed by 8 bases and 0 bases, with 1 base remaining between them. The DNA for the CDR3 is TGTGCCAGCGCAACTAATGAAAAACTGTTTTTT. This gives the protein CASATNEKLFF.

This chain uses TRBV6-1 with TRBJ1-2, with no clear D. The V gene's germline CDR1 is MNHNS and CDR2 SASEGT. CDR3 size: 13 residues. V was shortened by 3 bases and J by 4 bases, with 9 bases between the two germline ends. The CDR3 sequence is CASSDGLFYGYTF. The CDR3, as DNA: TGTGCCAGCAGTGACGGGCTTTTCTATGGCTACACCTTC.

V gene TRBV29-1 combines with J gene TRBJ1-1, with D uncertain. V was pared by 4 bases and J by 0 bases, with 3 bases between. The CDR3 is 11 amino acids. Germline-derived CDR1 and CDR2 are SQVTM and ANQGSEA. In nucleotides, the CDR3 is TGCAGCGTTGTGATGAACACTGAAGCTTTCTTT. Amino acids: CSVVMNTEAFF. The full variable domain, rest sourced from reference TRBV29-1 and TRBJ1-1, is SAVISQKPSRDICQRGTSLTIQCQVDSQVTMMFWYRQQPGQSLTLIATANQGSEATYESGFVIDKFPISRPNLTFSTLTVSNMSPEDSSIYLCSVVMNTEAFFGQGTRLTVV.

This sequence joins TRBV28 and TRBJ1-2; tentatively, D is TRBD1 (5 bases). The CDR3 has 14 residues. The V gene's germline CDR1 is MDHEN and CDR2 SYDVKM. Trimming removed 5 bases at V and 4 bases at J, with 14 bases between. In DNA, the CDR3 is TGTGCCAGCAGTAGTTCTGGGACTCCCTATGGCTACACCTTC. Residues: CASSSSGTPYGYTF.

This rearrangement joins TRBV9 to TRBJ1-2, with D uncertain. The CDR3 sequence is 14 residues long. Per germline, CDR1 SGDLS and CDR2 YYNGEE. V lost 3 bases and J lost 2, with 11 bases in between. CDR3 bases: TGTGCCAGCAGCGCGGATCATCCGAACTATGGCTACACCTTC. It codes for CASSADHPNYGYTF.

J is TRBJ1-1 and V is TRBV6-6; D not certain. Germline assignment: CDR1 MNHNY and CDR2 SVGAGI (reference sequence). Trimming removed 7 bases from V and 6 bases from J, with 18 bases in between. CDR3 length: 14 amino acids. Here the CDR3 DNA reads TGTGCCAGCACCCCTTTGTCGGGGAGACCTGAAGCTTTCTTT. It yields the protein CASTPLSGRPEAFF.

The gene calls are TRBV5-8 and TRBJ1-2; no firm D call. Trimming took off 3 bases at V and 0 bases at J, with 21 bases between the two ends. The CDR3 consists of 18 residues. Germline CDR1 is SGHTS and CDR2 is YDEGEE. CDR3 protein: CASSSRSTEPPTNYGYTF. The CDR3 nucleotides read TGTGCCAGCAGCTCCCGCTCTACGGAACCCCCTACTAACTATGGCTACACCTTC.

V gene TRBV7-2 combines with J gene TRBJ2-7; D may be TRBD2 (5 bases). Germline lookup yields CDR1 SGHTA and CDR2 FQGNSA. The CDR3 consists of 15 residues. Trimming removed 5 bases from V and 0 bases from J, with 14 bases in between. CDR3 amino acids: CASSAISGRSYEQYF. The CDR3 nucleotides are TGTGCCAGCAGCGCCATAAGCGGTCGCTCCTACGAGCAGTACTTC.

The chain is built from TRBV7-9 and TRBJ1-2; 7 nucleotides line up with TRBD1. Trimming removed 2 bases from V and 7 bases from J; junction bases left unmatched: 4. CDR1 SEHNR and CDR2 FQNEAQ come from the germline V gene (reference sequence). This CDR3 contains 13 residues. CDR3 in amino acids: CASSLTGEAGYTF. CDR3 coding DNA: TGTGCCAGCAGCTTAACAGGGGAGGCTGGCTACACCTTC.

The CDR3: CASGHRARDGYTF. The CDR3 DNA sequence: TGTGCTTCGGGCCACAGGGCGAGGGATGGCTACACCTTC. The rearrangement joins TRBV10-3 to TRBJ1-2, with D tentatively TRBD1 (6 bases). The CDR3 covers 13 residues. Germline CDR1 reads ENHRY; CDR2 reads SYGVKD.

The chain employs TRBV7-9 and TRBJ1-3; no firm D call. The CDR3 has 13 amino acids. Germline lookup yields CDR1 SEHNR and CDR2 FQNEAQ (reference sequence). The V end lost 5 bases, the J end lost 0 bases, and 5 bases lay between the germline ends. CDR3 in amino acids: CASSRFSGNTIYF. In nucleotides, the CDR3 is TGTGCCAGCAGCCGTTTCTCTGGAAACACCATATATTTT.

The J gene is TRBJ1-5, the V gene TRBV19; weak D call: TRBD1 (6 bases). This CDR3 region has 15 residues. Germline loops: CDR1 LNHDA, CDR2 SQIVND (reference sequence). V was trimmed by 7 bases and J by 3 bases, leaving 16 bases between them. CDR3 DNA: TGTGCCAGTACGCCCAGGGGTTTAGCCAATCAGCCCCAGCATTTT. This translates into CASTPRGLANQPQHF.

The chain is built from TRBV6-6 and TRBJ2-2, with 8 bases fitting TRBD1. In germline, CDR1 is MNHNY, CDR2 SVGAGI (reference sequence). This CDR3 comprises 15 residues. V dropped 6 bases and J dropped 2; count of bases not matched to a gene: 5. CDR3 in amino acids: CASRDRGVNTGELFF. The CDR3 region has the DNA TGTGCCAGCAGAGACAGGGGCGTCAACACCGGGGAGCTGTTTTTT.

The chain recombines TRBV9 with TRBJ1-1, with 9 bases identical to TRBD1. With V trimmed by 0 bases and J by 3 bases, 3 bases remained unmatched. CDR1 and CDR2 (germline): SGDLS, YYNGEE. The CDR3 runs 15 residues. CDR3 in amino acids: CASSVAGTGYTEAFF. The CDR3 nucleotides read TGTGCCAGCAGCGTAGCAGGGACAGGGTACACTGAAGCTTTCTTT.

V gene TRBV2 combines with J gene TRBJ2-7; 9 bases match TRBD1. Trimming cost V 7 bases and J 4 bases; bases outside gene matches: 2. This CDR3 has 12 amino acids. Germline CDR1 and CDR2: SNHLY and FYNNEI. The CDR3 DNA is TGTGCCAGCACAGGACAGGGGTACGAGCAGTACTTC. Translation gives CASTGQGYEQYF. Together with reference TRBV2 and TRBJ2-7, the CDR3 gives the full variable domain: EPEVTQTPSHQVTQMGQEVILRCVPISNHLYFYWYRQILGQKVEFLVSFYNNEISEKSEIFDDQFSVERPDGSNFTLKIRSTKLEDSAMYFCASTGQGYEQYFGPGTRLTVT.

The rearrangement uses TRBV28 and TRBJ2-6; D may be TRBD1 or TRBD2 (5 bases each). CDR1 MDHEN and CDR2 SYDVKM come from the germline V gene. CDR3 length equals 16 residues. V was pared by 5 bases and J by 2 bases, with 13 bases between. CDR3 sequence (DNA): TGTGCCAGCAGTCAGGGACGGGCACCTGGGGCCAACGTCCTGACTTTC. Its translation is CASSQGRAPGANVLTF.